The 32 T cell receptor beta chains listed next were all sequenced from one sample in a study of shared clonotypes between healthy human individuals. Profiling relied on immunoSEQ multiplex PCR, and the TCRdb table lists in-frame clones only, not all of them. Of roughly 2.1 million clones listed, approximately 94% were seen once; the top ten hold 1.5% to 2%. Naive-designated CD8 cells lacked CD45RO, were positively enriched for CCR7, and omitted terminally differentiated effector memory CD45RA+ cells. Sequencing was done on a sample of naive CD8+ T cells from PBMCs. Source of these receptors: a man aged 18 to 30 in good health. Some clones in this sample may be carry-over from other donors' samples.

The genes are TRBV10-1 and TRBJ2-7; the match to TRBD2 covers 11 bases. The germline CDR1 and CDR2 sequences are WNHNN and SYGVQD (reference sequence). The CDR3 spans 18 residues. J was trimmed by 3 bases and V by 5 bases; bases with no gene match: 15. In DNA, the CDR3 is TGCGCCAGCAGTCGCCTACTAGCGGGAGAGGCGTCGGGCTACGAGCAGTACTTC. This encodes CASSRLLAGEASGYEQYF.

The V gene is TRBV5-1, the J gene TRBJ2-7; 9 nucleotides line up with TRBD2. J lost 5 bases, V lost 0 bases, and 6 bases had no gene match. The CDR3 loop spans 15 amino acids. Germline V CDR1 and CDR2: SGHRS, YFSETQ. CDR3 bases: TGCGCCAGCAGCTTGGGCGGGAGGGCCGACAACGAGCAGTACTTC. Its translation is CASSLGGRADNEQYF.

This sequence joins TRBV15 and TRBJ2-7; D is possibly TRBD2 (5 bases). The CDR3 runs to 13 residues. V dropped 0 bases and J dropped 5 bases, with 8 bases sitting between them. Germline-derived CDR1 and CDR2 are LNHNV and YYDKDF (reference sequence). CDR3 protein: CATSRDLAHEQYF. The CDR3 nucleotides are TGTGCCACCAGCAGAGATCTAGCCCACGAGCAGTACTTC.

The CDR3 sequence is CASSLIWGLNTGELFF. CDR3 in DNA: TGTGCCAGCAGTTTAATTTGGGGGCTGAACACCGGGGAGCTGTTTTTT. This chain joins TRBV27 and TRBJ2-2; D may be TRBD1 (6 bases). Trimming took 2 bases from V and 1 from J, leaving 11 bases between them. The CDR3 consists of 16 residues. Looked up from germline, CDR1 is MNHEY and CDR2 is SMNVEV (reference sequence).

In its sample, this clone was seen once. V and J are TRBV27 and TRBJ2-3, with D unresolved. This CDR3 contains 15 residues. CDR1 and CDR2 from the germline V gene are MNHEY and SMNVEV (reference sequence). V lost 5 bases and J 0 bases, leaving 12 bases between the germline ends. For the CDR3, the DNA is TGTGCCAGCAGTCCGTTCGACACTAGCACAGATACGCAGTATTTT. Encoded protein: CASSPFDTSTDTQYF.

About this clone itself: This sample also contains other DNA sequences that code for the same CDR3. This chain connects TRBV7-9 to TRBJ2-1; tentative D call: TRBD2 (5 bases). Between the trimmed V and J ends, which lost 6 bases and 7 bases, there was a span of 10 bases. The CDR3 runs 12 residues. Germline CDR1 and CDR2: SEHNR and FQNEAQ (reference sequence). The CDR3 DNA sequence: TGTGCCAGCAGTTTCGGGGTTAATGAGCAGTTCTTC. It is translated as CASSFGVNEQFF.

A single count supports this clone. The chain is built from TRBV28 and TRBJ1-1; D gene unclear. V was cut by 6 bases and J by 5 bases, with 19 bases left in between. CDR3 length equals 15 residues. CDR1 and CDR2 (germline): MDHEN, SYDVKM. The CDR3 protein is CASSPIRYMGTEAFF. CDR3 in DNA: TGTGCCAGCAGCCCCATTCGGTACATGGGGACTGAAGCTTTCTTT.

Worth noting for this clone: The same CDR3 also results from other DNA sequences found in this sample. The chain links TRBV9 to TRBJ1-5; no clear D. CDR1 is SGDLS and CDR2 is YYNGEE in the germline V gene. Deletions cut 0 bases from V and 1 base from J, with 5 bases between. The CDR3 contains 14 residues. CDR3 sequence reads: CASSVGASNQPQHF. For the CDR3, the DNA is TGTGCCAGCAGCGTAGGGGCGAGCAATCAGCCCCAGCATTTT. The full variable domain, rest sourced from reference TRBV9 and TRBJ1-5, is DSGVTQTPKHLITATGQRVTLRCSPRSGDLSVYWYQQSLDQGLQFLIQYYNGEERAKGNILERFSAQQFPDLHSELNLSSLELGDSALYFCASSVGASNQPQHFGDGTRLSIL.

This clone showed up just a few times. The chain combines TRBV27 with TRBJ1-1; 11 positions agree with TRBD1. With V trimmed by 4 bases and J by 0 bases, 1 base remained unmatched. There are 15 residues in the CDR3. Germline V gene data show CDR1 as MNHEY and CDR2 as SMNVEV (reference sequence). CDR3 bases: TGTGCCAGCAGTTGGGACAGGGGGTTGAACACTGAAGCTTTCTTT. This encodes CASSWDRGLNTEAFF.

This sequence joins TRBV4-3 and TRBJ2-3, with D possibly being TRBD2 (6 bases). CDR1 LGHNA and CDR2 YSLEER come from the germline V gene. V lost 0 bases and J lost 1, with 8 bases in between. The CDR3 contains 15 residues. Here the CDR3 DNA reads TGCGCCAGCAGCCAAGATTGGGAGGGCACAGATACGCAGTATTTT. The encoded protein is CASSQDWEGTDTQYF.

The chain carries TRBV20-1 and TRBJ2-7; the D gene is possibly TRBD1 (5 bases). Germline V gives CDR1 DFQATT, CDR2 SNEGSKA (reference sequence). V was pared by 3 bases and J by 6 bases, with 9 bases between. The CDR3 is 11 residues long. The CDR3 region has the DNA TGCAGTGCTAGCTCCCAGGGCGAGCAGTACTTC. This translates into CSASSQGEQYF.

This sequence joins TRBV9 and TRBJ2-1, with 10 bases aligning to TRBD2. Looked up from germline, CDR1 is SGDLS and CDR2 is YYNGEE. The CDR3 length is 16 residues. The junction had 8 bases not matched to a gene; V was cut back by 1 base and J by 7 bases. The CDR3 region is CASSVPAGGPSNEQFF. CDR3 DNA sequence: TGTGCCAGCAGCGTACCAGCGGGAGGGCCTAGTAATGAGCAGTTCTTC.

Here the CDR3 DNA reads TGTGCCAGCAGCGCCTCAACTGTCCGGGGCGGGGGGAAAGCTTTCTTT. Protein: CASSASTVRGGGKAFF. The gene calls are TRBV9 and TRBJ1-1; tentative D call: TRBD1 (5 bases). The CDR3 is 16 amino acids. V lost 3 bases to trimming and J lost 9 bases, with 24 bases between them. Germline CDR1 SGDLS, CDR2 YYNGEE. Full variable domain (missing parts from reference TRBV9 and TRBJ1-1): DSGVTQTPKHLITATGQRVTLRCSPRSGDLSVYWYQQSLDQGLQFLIQYYNGEERAKGNILERFSAQQFPDLHSELNLSSLELGDSALYFCASSASTVRGGGKAFFGQGTRLTVV.

This clone was recorded once. CDR3 nucleotide sequence: TGTGCCAGCAGTTACTGGCAGGCAGGAACCTACGAGCAGTACTTC. This translates into CASSYWQAGTYEQYF. The V and J genes are TRBV6-5 and TRBJ2-7; D remains unclear. V lost 1 base to trimming and J lost 2 bases, with 12 bases between them. The CDR3 contains 15 residues. Germline V gene lookup returns CDR1 MNHEY and CDR2 SVGAGI.

The chain couples TRBV9 to TRBJ2-3; D gene ambiguous. The V end lost 0 bases, the J end lost 0 bases, and 11 bases lay between the germline ends. Germline V gene data show CDR1 as SGDLS and CDR2 as YYNGEE. The CDR3 extends over 16 amino acids. The CDR3: CASSVAMRESTDTQYF. CDR3 coding DNA: TGTGCCAGCAGCGTAGCGATGCGAGAGAGCACAGATACGCAGTATTTT.

The chain employs TRBV5-5 and TRBJ2-7, with D unclear. Germline values: CDR1 SGHKS, CDR2 YYEKEE (reference sequence). There are 14 residues in the CDR3. The germline V and J ends were trimmed by 6 bases and 5 bases, with 18 bases remaining between them. The CDR3, as DNA: TGTGCCAGCATCTCTCGGGTGGGCCGAAACGAGCAGTACTTC. Amino acid sequence: CASISRVGRNEQYF.

The V call is TRBV28, the J call TRBJ1-4; D may be TRBD1 (6 bases). Trimming cost V 7 bases and J 0 bases, with 18 bases left between them. This CDR3 is built from 17 residues. Germline CDR1 and CDR2: MDHEN and SYDVKM. CDR3 region: CASTQALRGSTNEKLFF. CDR3 nucleotides: TGTGCCAGCACCCAGGCGCTCAGGGGATCAACTAATGAAAAACTGTTTTTT.

In DNA form, the CDR3 reads TGTGCCAGCAGGGGGACAGGGGCAACCTACAATGAGCAGTTCTTC. Protein product: CASRGTGATYNEQFF. The chain is built from TRBV2 and TRBJ2-1; 10 positions agree with TRBD1. Germline-derived CDR1 and CDR2 are SNHLY and FYNNEI. This CDR3 has 15 residues. V lost 6 bases, J lost 2 bases, and 4 bases stayed unmatched.

The CDR3 DNA is TGCGCCAGCAGCCAATCAGATACGCAGTATTTT. It translates to CASSQSDTQYF. The J gene is TRBJ2-3, the V gene TRBV4-1; D gene ambiguous. Trimming removed 2 bases from V and 4 bases from J, with 1 base in between. The CDR3 sequence is 11 residues long. Germline CDR1 MGHRA, CDR2 YSYEKL.

The rearrangement uses TRBV4-2 and TRBJ2-3, with 7 positions matching TRBD2. The V segment lost 2 bases and the J segment 6 bases; nucleotides outside the gene matches: 20. This CDR3 spans 19 amino acids. Germline lookup yields CDR1 LGHNA and CDR2 YNFKEQ. CDR3 bases: TGTGCCAGCAGCCAACCTCAACTAGAACTAGCGCCGGCTTGGGATACGCAGTATTTT. Its translation: CASSQPQLELAPAWDTQYF.

The chain employs TRBV6-6 and TRBJ1-3; D ambiguous. The CDR3 is 16 residues long. The germline CDR1 and CDR2 sequences are MNHNY and SVGAGI (reference sequence). Trimming took off 2 bases at V and 2 bases at J, with 13 bases between the two ends. CDR3 region: CASSYGRREPGNTIYF. CDR3 coding DNA: TGTGCCAGCAGTTACGGCAGGAGGGAACCTGGAAACACCATATATTTT.

The V and J genes are TRBV11-2 and TRBJ2-7; tentative D call: TRBD2 (5 bases). V shed 3 bases and J shed 0 bases, with 12 bases lying between them. This CDR3 comprises 15 residues. The V gene's germline CDR1 is SGHAT and CDR2 FQNNGV. CDR3 in amino acids: CASSFLAGTSYEQYF. CDR3 DNA sequence: TGTGCCAGCAGCTTTCTGGCGGGTACCTCCTACGAGCAGTACTTC. Complete variable domain (other parts from reference TRBV11-2 and TRBJ2-7): EAGVAQSPRYKIIEKRQSVAFWCNPISGHATLYWYQQILGQGPKLLIQFQNNGVVDDSQLPKDRFSAERLKGVDSTLKIQPAKLEDSAVYLCASSFLAGTSYEQYFGPGTRLTVT.

This chain links TRBV7-9 with TRBJ1-1; 7 bases fit TRBD1. With V trimmed by 2 bases and J by 10 bases, 4 bases remained unmatched. This CDR3 region has 12 residues. Germline assignment: CDR1 SEHNR and CDR2 FQNEAQ (reference sequence). CDR3 sequence: CASSLSQGGAFF. The CDR3 coding sequence is TGTGCCAGCAGCTTATCCCAGGGGGGAGCTTTCTTT.

The chain has TRBV7-2 and TRBJ2-1; D remains ambiguous. The V end lost 1 base, the J end lost 7 bases, and 8 bases lay between the germline ends. The germline V gene encodes CDR1 SGHTA and CDR2 FQGNSA. This CDR3 comprises 13 residues. Here the CDR3 reads CASSLGPVNEQFF. The CDR3 DNA reads as TGTGCCAGCAGCTTAGGACCGGTAAATGAGCAGTTCTTC.

The chain combines TRBV9 with TRBJ2-3; 7 bases match TRBD2. From germline, CDR1 is SGDLS and CDR2 YYNGEE. V lost 4 bases, J lost 2 bases, and 13 bases stayed unmatched. The CDR3 sequence is 17 residues long. The CDR3 here is CASSPSGGGTYTDTQYF. The CDR3 nucleotides read TGTGCCAGCAGCCCCTCGGGGGGAGGCACATACACAGATACGCAGTATTTT.

This chain connects TRBV27 to TRBJ2-2, with D possibly matching TRBD2 (5 bases). The V gene lost 3 bases and the J gene lost 4 bases, with 15 bases spanning the gap. This CDR3 region has 16 residues. The germline CDR1 and CDR2 sequences are MNHEY and SMNVEV (reference sequence). The CDR3 loop is CASSFPVGAFTGELFF. The CDR3 coding sequence is TGTGCCAGCAGTTTCCCGGTGGGAGCCTTCACCGGGGAGCTGTTTTTT.

The chain combines TRBV27 with TRBJ2-4, with TRBD1 matching 8 bases. The CDR3 consists of 15 residues. Germline V gene sequence: CDR1 MNHEY, CDR2 SMNVEV (reference sequence). With 5 bases clipped from V and 2 bases from J, the junction kept 5 bases outside the gene matches. CDR3 bases: TGTGCCAGCAGTGCGACAGGGGTCCCCAAAAACATTCAGTACTTC. Its translation: CASSATGVPKNIQYF.

The rearrangement links TRBV9 to TRBJ1-3, with TRBD1 identical over 8 bases. The germline gives CDR1 SGDLS, CDR2 YYNGEE. The trim removed 3 bases at V and 4 bases at J, leaving 9 bases unmatched. The CDR3 totals 16 residues. CDR3 nucleotide sequence: TGTGCCAGCAGCGAAACCGACAGGGGAGCAGGAAACACCATATATTTT. Protein product: CASSETDRGAGNTIYF.

Notes on this clone: This CDR3 is also generated by other DNA sequences in the sample. The V gene is TRBV19, the J gene TRBJ1-1; D is unclear. In germline, CDR1 is LNHDA, CDR2 SQIVND (reference sequence). The CDR3 is 13 residues long. V was shortened by 1 base and J by 5 bases, with 8 bases between the two germline ends. The CDR3, as DNA: TGTGCCAGTAGTATAGTGGGATGGACTGAAGCTTTCTTT. Translation gives CASSIVGWTEAFF.

V is TRBV5-1 and J is TRBJ1-2; possible D gene TRBD1, 6 bases. The V gene lost 5 bases and the J gene lost 4 bases, with 6 bases spanning the gap. The CDR3 has 11 residues. In germline, CDR1 is SGHRS, CDR2 YFSETQ. The CDR3 spells CASRDSYGYTF. The CDR3 nucleotides are TGCGCCAGCAGGGACAGCTATGGCTACACCTTC.

The chain recombines TRBV15 with TRBJ2-7, with D possibly matching TRBD1 (6 bases). CDR1 and CDR2 (germline): LNHNV, YYDKDF (reference sequence). The CDR3 sequence is 13 residues long. Between the trimmed V and J ends, which lost 6 bases and 0 bases, there was a span of 9 bases. CDR3 sequence reads: CATRSGVSYEQYF. CDR3 nucleotide sequence: TGTGCCACCAGGTCAGGGGTCTCCTACGAGCAGTACTTC.

This rearrangement joins TRBV27 to TRBJ2-1; 7 bases line up with TRBD2. Germline V CDR1 and CDR2: MNHEY, SMNVEV (reference sequence). This CDR3 contains 16 residues. The V and J ends lost 5 bases and 4 bases, in that order; junction bases with no gene match: 11. The CDR3 loop reads CASSPPLGGTYNEQFF. The CDR3 nucleotides are TGTGCCAGCAGTCCACCATTGGGGGGGACTTACAATGAGCAGTTCTTC.